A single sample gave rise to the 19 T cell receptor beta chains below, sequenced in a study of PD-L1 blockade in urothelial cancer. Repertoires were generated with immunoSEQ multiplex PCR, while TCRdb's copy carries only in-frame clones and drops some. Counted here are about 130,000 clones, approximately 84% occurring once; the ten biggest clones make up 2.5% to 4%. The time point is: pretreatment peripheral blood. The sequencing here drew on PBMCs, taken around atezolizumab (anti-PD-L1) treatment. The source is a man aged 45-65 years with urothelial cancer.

The CDR3 region is CASSLRGETQYF. The CDR3, as DNA: TGTGCCAGCAGCTTGAGGGGGGAGACCCAGTACTTC. This chain links TRBV7-6 with TRBJ2-5; the D gene is possibly TRBD1 (6 bases). Trimming left V 3 bases short and J 5 bases short, with 7 bases between. The CDR3 totals 12 residues. Germline loops: CDR1 SGHVS, CDR2 FNYEAQ.

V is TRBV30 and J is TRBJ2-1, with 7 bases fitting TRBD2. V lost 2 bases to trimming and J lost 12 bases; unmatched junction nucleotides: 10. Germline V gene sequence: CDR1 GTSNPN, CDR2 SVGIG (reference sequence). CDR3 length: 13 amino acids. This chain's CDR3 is CAWSRGGGTGQFF. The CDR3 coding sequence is TGTGCCTGGAGTCGGGGCGGGGGAACTGGGCAGTTCTTC.

CDR3 region: CATSRGRDNSPLHF. Here the CDR3 DNA reads TGTGCCACCAGCAGAGGCAGGGATAATTCACCCCTCCACTTT. The gene calls are TRBV15 and TRBJ1-6; D may be TRBD1 (5 bases). The germline V gene has CDR1 LNHNV and CDR2 YYDKDF (reference sequence). Trimming took 1 base from V and 5 from J, leaving 6 bases between them. The CDR3 sequence is 14 residues long.

CDR3 region: CASSLETLGQPRHGYTF. As DNA, the CDR3 is TGTGCCAGCAGTCTAGAAACTTTGGGACAGCCAAGGCATGGCTACACCTTC. The rearrangement joins TRBV28 to TRBJ1-2, with 7 nucleotides matching TRBD1. This CDR3 contains 17 residues. Germline values: CDR1 MDHEN, CDR2 SYDVKM. The V segment lost 5 bases and the J segment 6 bases; nucleotides outside the gene matches: 18.

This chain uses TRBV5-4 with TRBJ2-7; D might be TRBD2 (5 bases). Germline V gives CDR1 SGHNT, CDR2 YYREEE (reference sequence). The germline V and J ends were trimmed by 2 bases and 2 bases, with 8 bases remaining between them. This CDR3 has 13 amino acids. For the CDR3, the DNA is TGTGCCAGCAGCTTCGAGGGTACCTACGAGCAGTACTTC. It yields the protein CASSFEGTYEQYF.

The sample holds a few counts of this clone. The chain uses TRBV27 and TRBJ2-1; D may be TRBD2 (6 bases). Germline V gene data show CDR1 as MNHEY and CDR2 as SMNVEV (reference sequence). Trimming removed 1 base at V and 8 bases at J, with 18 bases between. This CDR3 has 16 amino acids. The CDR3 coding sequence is TGTGCCAGCAGTTTATTCGCCCCGACTAGGGGCGATGAGCAGTTCTTC. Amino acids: CASSLFAPTRGDEQFF.

The CDR3 sequence is CAWSRGTGFYEQYF. The CDR3 DNA sequence: TGTGCCTGGAGTAGGGGGACAGGGTTCTACGAGCAGTACTTC. The chain couples TRBV30 to TRBJ2-7; 9 bases are shared with TRBD1. The V gene's germline CDR1 is GTSNPN and CDR2 SVGIG (reference sequence). V shed 2 bases, J shed 3 bases, and the junction held 5 bases outside the gene matches. This CDR3 comprises 14 residues.

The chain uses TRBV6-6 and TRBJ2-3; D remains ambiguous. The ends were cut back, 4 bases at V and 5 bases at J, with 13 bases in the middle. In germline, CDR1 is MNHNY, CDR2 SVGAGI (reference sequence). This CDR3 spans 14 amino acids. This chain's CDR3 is CASSSVLPQDTQYF. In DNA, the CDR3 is TGTGCCAGCAGTTCCGTACTGCCGCAAGATACGCAGTATTTT.

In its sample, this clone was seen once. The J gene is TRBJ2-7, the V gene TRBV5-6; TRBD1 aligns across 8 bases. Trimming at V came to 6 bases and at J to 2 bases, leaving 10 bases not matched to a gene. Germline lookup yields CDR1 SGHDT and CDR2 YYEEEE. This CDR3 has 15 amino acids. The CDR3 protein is CASTDRRTGPYEQYF. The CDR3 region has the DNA TGTGCCAGCACCGATCGAAGGACAGGGCCCTACGAGCAGTACTTC.

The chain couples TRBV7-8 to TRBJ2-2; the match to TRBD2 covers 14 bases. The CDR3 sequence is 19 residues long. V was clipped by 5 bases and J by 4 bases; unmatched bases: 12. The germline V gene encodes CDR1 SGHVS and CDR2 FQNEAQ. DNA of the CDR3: TGTGCCAGCAGCACAGGAGGACTAGCGGGAGGCCAGGGCACCGGGGAGCTGTTTTTT. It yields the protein CASSTGGLAGGQGTGELFF.

The CDR3 sequence is CASSLGAGGYNEQFF. In DNA form, the CDR3 reads TGTGCCAGCAGCTTGGGAGCGGGGGGATACAATGAGCAGTTCTTC. V and J are TRBV5-5 and TRBJ2-1; 9 bases fit TRBD2. CDR1 and CDR2 from the germline V gene are SGHKS and YYEKEE (reference sequence). V shed 0 bases, J shed 4 bases, and the junction held 2 bases outside the gene matches. This CDR3 contains 15 residues.

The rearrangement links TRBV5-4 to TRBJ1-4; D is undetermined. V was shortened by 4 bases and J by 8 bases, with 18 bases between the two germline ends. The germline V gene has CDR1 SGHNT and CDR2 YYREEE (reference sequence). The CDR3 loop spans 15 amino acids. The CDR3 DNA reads TGTGCCAGCAGCCCGTATCGGTCGGCGGGAGAAAAACTGTTTTTT. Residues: CASSPYRSAGEKLFF.

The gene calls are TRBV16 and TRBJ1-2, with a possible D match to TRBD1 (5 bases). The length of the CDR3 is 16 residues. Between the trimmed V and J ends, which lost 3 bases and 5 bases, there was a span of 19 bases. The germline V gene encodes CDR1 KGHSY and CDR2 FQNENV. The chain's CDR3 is CASSHGTKDRGYGYTF. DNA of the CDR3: TGTGCCAGCAGCCACGGGACTAAGGATCGAGGGTATGGCTACACCTTC.

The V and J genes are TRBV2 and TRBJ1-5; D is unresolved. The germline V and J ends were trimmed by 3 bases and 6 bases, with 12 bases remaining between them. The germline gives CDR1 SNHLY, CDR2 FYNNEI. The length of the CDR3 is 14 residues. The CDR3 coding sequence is TGTGCCAGCAGTGACCTAGATGGAGCTCAGCCCCAGCATTTT. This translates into CASSDLDGAQPQHF.

CDR3 coding DNA: TGTGCCAGCTCACAAACACAGGGGTCCAATGAGCAGTTCTTC. Its translation: CASSQTQGSNEQFF. This sequence joins TRBV18 and TRBJ2-1, with TRBD1 matching 7 bases. CDR1 is KGHSH and CDR2 is LQKENI in the germline V gene. The length of the CDR3 is 14 residues. V dropped 4 bases and J dropped 6; count of bases not matched to a gene: 6.

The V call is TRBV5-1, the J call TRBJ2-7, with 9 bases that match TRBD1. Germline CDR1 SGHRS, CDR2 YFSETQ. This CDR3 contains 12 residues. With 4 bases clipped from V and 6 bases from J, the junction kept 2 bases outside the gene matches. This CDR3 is CASSPTGGEQYF. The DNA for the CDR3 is TGCGCCAGCAGCCCGACAGGGGGCGAGCAGTACTTC.

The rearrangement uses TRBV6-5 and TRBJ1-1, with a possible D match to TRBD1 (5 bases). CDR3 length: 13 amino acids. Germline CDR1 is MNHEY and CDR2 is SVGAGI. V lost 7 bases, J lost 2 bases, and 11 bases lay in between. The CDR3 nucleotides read TGTGCCAGCACTTTAGGGGCCAACACTGAAGCTTTCTTT. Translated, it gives CASTLGANTEAFF.

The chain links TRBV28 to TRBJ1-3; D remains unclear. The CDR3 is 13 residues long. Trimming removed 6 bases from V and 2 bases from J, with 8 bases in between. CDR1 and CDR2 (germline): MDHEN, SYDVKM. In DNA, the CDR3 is TGTGCCAGCAGGGTGTTAGCTGGAAACACCATATATTTT. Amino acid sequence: CASRVLAGNTIYF.

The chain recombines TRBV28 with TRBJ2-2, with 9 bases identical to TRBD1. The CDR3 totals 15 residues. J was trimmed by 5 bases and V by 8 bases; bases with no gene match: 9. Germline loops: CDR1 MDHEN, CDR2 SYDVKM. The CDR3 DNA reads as TGTGCCAGCCAGGGGGGGACAGGGATAACCGGGGAGCTGTTTTTT. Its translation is CASQGGTGITGELFF.